This T cell receptor (beta chain) was identified in a study of blood T cells in healthy people across ages (dated by TCRdb to the mid-2010s). In terms of the full investigation: In model experiments, template switching captured about one uniquely barcoded TCR beta cDNA molecule for every two T cells. To track age-related changes in TCR beta repertoire diversity, the study relied on deep sequencing normalized with unique cDNA molecular identifiers. The donors were divided into four age groups: young (average around 16 years), middle-aged (over 35), aged (about 56) and long-lived (about 79). To avoid experimental bias, donors of different ages were spread randomly across the sequencing lanes. The study analyzed two additional independent replicas of 1 million unique cDNA reads from the same blood draw for two donors, one aged 18 to 29 and one aged 80 or older. The investigation overall reported the following: Because the CMV infection status of the donors was unknown, age-related changes in expanded clonotypes may potentially have been confounded. The long-lived group showed more naive CD4+ T cells, fewer expanded clones and increased TCR diversity than the aged group, suggesting age selection. The percentage of naive T cells measured by flow cytometry correlated strongly with observed TCR beta diversity. Total diversity estimates from one million sequenced T cells were considered lower bounds and underestimates. Conclusive comparison of naive and antigen-experienced compartments was prevented by the profiling of bulk unsorted PBMCs. As age increased, observed TCR beta diversity per million T cells dropped in a roughly linear way, and a significant reduction was already evident by age about 40.

Libraries were made using 5' RACE. Sequenced on an Illumina HiSeq 2500. A second PCR of roughly 7 to 11 cycles was run with a J-beta primer mix and a sample-barcoded 5' primer. A unique molecular identifier was introduced onto each TCR beta cDNA molecule by a template-switch 5' adaptor carrying 12 random nucleotides. At least 2.5 million CDR3-containing paired-end reads were obtained from each sample. The Mint cDNA synthesis kit, primed by a TRBC-specific oligonucleotide, was used to synthesize first-strand cDNA from all RNA. All cDNA was treated with uracil-DNA glycosylase and then went through a first 18-cycle PCR with the universal primers M1SS and BC2_uni_R. Per the authors' processing: Normalization of each sample was performed by random selection of 1 million high-quality reads, each carrying a distinct molecular identifier. Instead of being binned into consensus sequences, reads with shared molecular identifiers were discarded. MiTCR, set to a Q25 quality threshold and the strictest error-elimination algorithm, was used for CDR3 identification, clonotype clustering and error correction. A nonparametric unseen species model with Euler transformation was used to estimate a lower bound on total TCR beta diversity. Using fastp trimming at Q25 and MiXCR clonotype assembly, TCRdb reanalyzed the public sequencing data and kept in-frame beta chains. Every distinct CDR3 protein forms one entry, paired with its most common genes and DNA. TCRdb's processing, not the authors' own work, is the source of the V and J calls. The sample contains about 1.5 million distinct CDR3 sequences, less than 45% of them found a single time. Jointly, the top ten make up just over 4% of the sample.

The donors were about 40 Caucasian individuals from Russia, aged about 6 to 95 years, who were systemically healthy. Each donor gave 8 to 10 milliliters of peripheral blood, drawn into EDTA-treated Vacutainer tubes. PBMCs were isolated by Ficoll-Paque density-gradient centrifugation, with at least 7 million obtained per sample. Trizol reagent was used to extract total RNA from PBMCs, with at least 5 micrograms per sample. For every donor, flow cytometry on a PBMC aliquot measured the percentage of naive CD45RAhigh/CD27high T cells. On this clonotype itself: Its target antigen remains unknown. There are no base qualities to consult, and no much larger clone falls within one base.

Sequenced: blood. The clonotype originates from a woman aged 18-29 years in good health.

The DNA sequence is TGTGCCAGCAGCTTAGCAGGGATCGATGCTCGGGAGCTGTTTTTT. It is translated as CASSLAGIDARELFF. This sequence uses TRBV13 and TRBJ2-2; the D region possibly corresponds to TRBD1 (5 bases align). The CDR3 contains 15 residues, cysteine and phenylalanine counted. Just the 45-base CDR3 DNA is kept, in frame starting at base 1. V and J are truncated by 1 base and 9 bases respectively, leaving an intervening sequence of 15 bases. CDR1 PRHDT and CDR2 FYEKMQ are derived from the germline V gene (reference sequence).